The 11 T cell receptor beta chains in this list originate from one sample, sequenced in a study of shared clonotypes between healthy human individuals. Method: immunoSEQ multiplex PCR; TCRdb's copy keeps in-frame clones and lacks some. The sample lists under 700,000 clones; 85% to 95% were seen once. CD45RO-negative CD8 cells positively selected for CCR7 made up the naive population, which excluded terminally differentiated effector memory CD45RA+ cells. The sequencing sample was made of naive CD8+ T cells sorted from blood. The receptor source for this set is a woman in her twenties or thirties in good health.

This clone turned up a few times. This chain links TRBV29-1 with TRBJ1-2; D might be TRBD1 (6 bases). Trimming took 3 bases from V and 4 from J, leaving 12 bases between them. In germline, CDR1 is SQVTM, CDR2 ANQGSEA. The CDR3 is made up of 13 amino acids. Written as DNA, the CDR3 is TGCAGCGTTGACGGGGACAAAATCTATGGCTACACCTTC. It specifies CSVDGDKIYGYTF.

The rearrangement uses TRBV5-1 and TRBJ1-1; no definite D call. The CDR3 length is 15 residues. Germline lookup yields CDR1 SGHRS and CDR2 YFSETQ. V was shortened by 1 base and J by 1 base, with 11 bases between the two germline ends. CDR3 residues: CASSLWGGANTEAFF. In DNA, the CDR3 is TGCGCCAGCAGCTTGTGGGGAGGCGCGAACACTGAAGCTTTCTTT.

This sequence joins TRBV6-5 and TRBJ2-7; D perhaps matches TRBD1 (6 bases). This CDR3 has 15 residues. In germline, CDR1 is MNHEY, CDR2 SVGAGI. V lost 0 bases and J 2 bases, leaving 11 bases between the germline ends. CDR3 nucleotide sequence: TGTGCCAGCAGTTACTCGCAGGGGCACCCCTACGAGCAGTACTTC. This translates into CASSYSQGHPYEQYF.

This clone showed up just once. V usage is TRBV29-1 and J usage is TRBJ2-7; the D gene could be TRBD1 or TRBD2 (7 bases each). Germline V gene lookup returns CDR1 SQVTM and CDR2 ANQGSEA. CDR3 length: 14 amino acids. Trimming stripped 5 bases from V and 6 bases from J, with 20 bases between. The CDR3 DNA follows: TGCAGCGTTCTTATTCCGGGACAGCGGGGCGAGCAGTACTTC. The encoded protein is CSVLIPGQRGEQYF.

The chain joins TRBV7-8 to TRBJ2-7; tentative D call: TRBD2 (5 bases). The CDR3 runs to 17 residues. The V and J ends lost 5 bases and 0 bases respectively, with 20 bases between them. Germline V lookup: CDR1 SGHVS, CDR2 FQNEAQ. The CDR3 nucleotides are TGTGCCAGCAGCCCTATTTATAGGGCTAGCAGCTCCTACGAGCAGTACTTC. It encodes CASSPIYRASSSYEQYF.

This chain links TRBV10-3 with TRBJ2-7; TRBD1 matches 9 bases. Germline V gene data show CDR1 as ENHRY and CDR2 as SYGVKD. After removal of 2 bases from V and 3 bases from J, the junction contained 8 bases not matched to a gene. The length of the CDR3 is 16 residues. CDR3 nucleotides: TGTGCCATCAGTGAGCCCCCGGGGACAGGGCTCTACGAGCAGTACTTC. Amino acid sequence: CAISEPPGTGLYEQYF.

This chain uses TRBV6-5 with TRBJ2-7, with 7 bases aligning to TRBD1. Germline CDR1 and CDR2: MNHEY and SVGAGI. The CDR3 is made up of 14 amino acids. V lost 1 base and J lost 1; bases outside the gene matches: 1. The CDR3 here is CASSYWTGSYEQYF. CDR3 coding DNA: TGTGCCAGCAGTTACTGGACAGGATCCTACGAGCAGTACTTC.

The chain uses TRBV29-1 and TRBJ1-1, with D maybe TRBD1 (5 bases). V shed 4 bases and J shed 0 bases, with 12 bases lying between them. Germline CDR1 SQVTM, CDR2 ANQGSEA. The CDR3 length is 14 residues. CDR3 nucleotide sequence: TGCAGCGTTGTTGGGGGACTCGTGAACACTGAAGCTTTCTTT. Translated, it gives CSVVGGLVNTEAFF.

The chain has TRBV4-1 and TRBJ2-1, with a possible D match to TRBD2 (5 bases). The CDR3 consists of 16 residues. Germline V gene sequence: CDR1 MGHRA, CDR2 YSYEKL. Trimming stripped 1 base from V and 2 bases from J, with 12 bases between. CDR3 sequence reads: CASSQGGASPYNEQFF. The CDR3 DNA sequence: TGCGCCAGCAGCCAAGGCGGAGCTAGCCCCTACAATGAGCAGTTCTTC.

This clone occurred once. The CDR3 protein is CASSRGGPPAYEQYF. As DNA, the CDR3 is TGTGCCAGCAGCCGAGGAGGACCCCCGGCTTACGAGCAGTACTTC. The chain combines TRBV14 with TRBJ2-7; D is perhaps TRBD2 (5 bases). Germline loops: CDR1 SGHDN, CDR2 FVKESK. The CDR3 length is 15 residues. Trimming shortened V by 4 bases and J by 4 bases, and 17 bases separated the two germline ends.

The chain carries TRBV25-1 and TRBJ2-1; TRBD1 is a possible D gene (5 bases). This CDR3 spans 15 amino acids. Germline assignment: CDR1 MGHDK and CDR2 SYGVNS. Trimming cost V 3 bases and J 4 bases, with 13 bases left between them. The CDR3 DNA is TGTGCCAGCAGTGAGCGACAGATTCCTTACAATGAGCAGTTCTTC. Translating gives CASSERQIPYNEQFF.